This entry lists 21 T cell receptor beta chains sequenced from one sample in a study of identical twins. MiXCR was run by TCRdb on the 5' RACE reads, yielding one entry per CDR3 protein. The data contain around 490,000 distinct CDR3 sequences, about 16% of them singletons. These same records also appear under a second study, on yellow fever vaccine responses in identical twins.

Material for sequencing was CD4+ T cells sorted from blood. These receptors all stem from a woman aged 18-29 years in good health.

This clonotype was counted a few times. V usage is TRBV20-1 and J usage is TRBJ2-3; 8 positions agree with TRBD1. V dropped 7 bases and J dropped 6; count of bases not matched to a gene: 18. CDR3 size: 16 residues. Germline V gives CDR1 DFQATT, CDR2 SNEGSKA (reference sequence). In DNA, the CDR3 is TGCAGTGTCTATTCAGGGGGCGCGTCCAGGGGGGATACGCAGTATTTT. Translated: CSVYSGGASRGDTQYF.

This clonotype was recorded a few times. The CDR3 region has the DNA TGTGCCAGCAGTTTGGTCAACAGGGGCTACGAGCAGTACGTC. Its translation is CASSLVNRGYEQYV. The gene calls are TRBV28 and TRBJ2-7; 7 nucleotides align to TRBD1. J lost 3 bases, V lost 3 bases, and 5 bases had no gene match. The CDR3 has 14 amino acids. From germline, CDR1 is MDHEN and CDR2 SYDVKM.

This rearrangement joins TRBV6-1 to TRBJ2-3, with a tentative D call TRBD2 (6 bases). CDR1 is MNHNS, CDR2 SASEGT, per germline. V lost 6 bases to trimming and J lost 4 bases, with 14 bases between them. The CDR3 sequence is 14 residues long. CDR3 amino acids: CASRMGREADTQYF. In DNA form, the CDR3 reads TGTGCCAGCAGGATGGGCAGGGAGGCAGATACGCAGTATTTT.

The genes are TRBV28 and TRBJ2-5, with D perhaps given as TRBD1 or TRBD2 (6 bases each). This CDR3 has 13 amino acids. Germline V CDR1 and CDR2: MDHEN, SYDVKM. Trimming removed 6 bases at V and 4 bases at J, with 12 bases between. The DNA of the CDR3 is TGTGCCAGCAGATCGGGGGCTGGAGAGACCCAGTACTTC. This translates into CASRSGAGETQYF.

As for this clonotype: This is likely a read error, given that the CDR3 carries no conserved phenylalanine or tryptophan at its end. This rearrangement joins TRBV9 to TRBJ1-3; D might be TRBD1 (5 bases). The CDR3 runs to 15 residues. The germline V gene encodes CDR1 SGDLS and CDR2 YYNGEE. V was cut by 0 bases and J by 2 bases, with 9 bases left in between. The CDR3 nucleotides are TGTGCCAGCAGCGTAGCCTGGGACCCTGGAAACACCATATATTCT. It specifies CASSVAWDPGNTIYS.

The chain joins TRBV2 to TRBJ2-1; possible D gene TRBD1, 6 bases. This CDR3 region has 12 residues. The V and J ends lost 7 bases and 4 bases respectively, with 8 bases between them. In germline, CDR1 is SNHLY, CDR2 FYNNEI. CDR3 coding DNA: TGTGCCAGCACTACAGGGTACAATGAGCAGTTCTTC. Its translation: CASTTGYNEQFF. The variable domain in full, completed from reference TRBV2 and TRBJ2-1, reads EPEVTQTPSHQVTQMGQEVILRCVPISNHLYFYWYRQILGQKVEFLVSFYNNEISEKSEIFDDQFSVERPDGSNFTLKIRSTKLEDSAMYFCASTTGYNEQFFGPGTRLTVL.

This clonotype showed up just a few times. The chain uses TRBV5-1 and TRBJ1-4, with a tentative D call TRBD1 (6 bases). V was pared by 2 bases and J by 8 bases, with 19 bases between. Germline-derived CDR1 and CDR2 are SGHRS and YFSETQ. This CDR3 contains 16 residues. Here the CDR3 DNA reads TGCGCCAGCAGCTTTGAAGGGGGTCTCGTACGGGAAAAACTGTTTTTT. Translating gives CASSFEGGLVREKLFF. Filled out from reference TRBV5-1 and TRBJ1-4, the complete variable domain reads KAGVTQTPRYLIKTRGQQVTLSCSPISGHRSVSWYQQTPGQGLQFLFEYFSETQRNKGNFPGRFSGRQFSNSRSEMNVSTLELGDSALYLCASSFEGGLVREKLFFGSGTQLSVL.

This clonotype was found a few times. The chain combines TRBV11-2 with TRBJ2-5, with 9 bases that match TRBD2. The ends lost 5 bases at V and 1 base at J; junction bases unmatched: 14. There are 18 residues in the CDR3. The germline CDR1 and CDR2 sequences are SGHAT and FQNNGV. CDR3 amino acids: CASSLIGGGASIQETQYF. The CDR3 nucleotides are TGTGCCAGCAGCCTGATTGGCGGGGGGGCTTCTATCCAAGAGACCCAGTACTTC.

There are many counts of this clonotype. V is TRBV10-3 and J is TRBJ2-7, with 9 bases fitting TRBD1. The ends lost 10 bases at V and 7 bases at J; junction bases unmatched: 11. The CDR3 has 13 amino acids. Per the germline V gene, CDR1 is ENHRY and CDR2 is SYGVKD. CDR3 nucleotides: TGTGCCACCTACCCCGGGACAGGGCATGAGCAGTACGTC. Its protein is CATYPGTGHEQYV.

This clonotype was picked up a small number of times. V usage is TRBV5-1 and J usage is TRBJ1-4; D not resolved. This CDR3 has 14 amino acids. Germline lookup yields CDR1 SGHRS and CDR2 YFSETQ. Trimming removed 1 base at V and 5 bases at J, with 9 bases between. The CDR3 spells CASSLSQQNEKLFF. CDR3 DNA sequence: TGCGCCAGCAGCTTGAGCCAGCAGAATGAAAAACTGTTTTTT.

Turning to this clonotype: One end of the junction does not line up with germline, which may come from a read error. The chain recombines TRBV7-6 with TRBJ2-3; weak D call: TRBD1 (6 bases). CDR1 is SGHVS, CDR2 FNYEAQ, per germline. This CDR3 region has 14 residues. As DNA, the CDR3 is TGTGCCAGCAGCTTTAACAGGGTGGCAGATACGCGGTATTTT. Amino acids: CASSFNRVADTRYF.

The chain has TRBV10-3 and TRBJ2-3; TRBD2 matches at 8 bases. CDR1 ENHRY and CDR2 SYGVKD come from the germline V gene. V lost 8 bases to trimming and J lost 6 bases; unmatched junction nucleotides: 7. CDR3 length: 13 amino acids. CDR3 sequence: CAILAGGEDTQYF. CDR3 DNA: TGTGCCATCCTCGCCGGGGGGGAGGATACGCAGTATTTT.

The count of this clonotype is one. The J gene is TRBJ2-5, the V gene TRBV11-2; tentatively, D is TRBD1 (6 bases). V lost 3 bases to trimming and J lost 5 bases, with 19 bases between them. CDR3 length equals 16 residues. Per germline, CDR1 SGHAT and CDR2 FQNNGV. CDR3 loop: CASSFTTGTTKETQYF. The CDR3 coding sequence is TGTGCCAGCAGCTTTACGACCGGGACAACCAAGGAGACCCAGTACTTC. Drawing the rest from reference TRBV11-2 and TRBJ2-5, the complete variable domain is EAGVAQSPRYKIIEKRQSVAFWCNPISGHATLYWYQQILGQGPKLLIQFQNNGVVDDSQLPKDRFSAERLKGVDSTLKIQPAKLEDSAVYLCASSFTTGTTKETQYFGPGTRLLVL.

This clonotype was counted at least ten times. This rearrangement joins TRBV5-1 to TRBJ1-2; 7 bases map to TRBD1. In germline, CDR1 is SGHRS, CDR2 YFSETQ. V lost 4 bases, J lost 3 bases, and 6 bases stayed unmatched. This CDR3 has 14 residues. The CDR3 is CASSPLDRDYGYTF. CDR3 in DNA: TGCGCCAGCAGCCCTCTAGACAGGGACTATGGCTACACCTTC.

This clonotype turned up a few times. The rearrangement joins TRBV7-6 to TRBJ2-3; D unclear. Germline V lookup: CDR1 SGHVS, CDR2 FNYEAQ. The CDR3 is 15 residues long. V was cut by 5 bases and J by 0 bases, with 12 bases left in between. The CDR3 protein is CASSLPGDSTDTQYF. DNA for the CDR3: TGTGCCAGCAGCCTACCCGGCGACAGCACAGATACGCAGTATTTT.

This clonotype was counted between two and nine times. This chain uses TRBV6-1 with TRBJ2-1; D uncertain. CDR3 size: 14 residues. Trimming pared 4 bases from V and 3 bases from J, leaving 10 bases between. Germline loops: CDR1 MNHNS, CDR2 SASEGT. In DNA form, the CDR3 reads TGTGCCAGCAGTGGGATTTCCGGCTACAATGAGCAGTTCTTC. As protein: CASSGISGYNEQFF.

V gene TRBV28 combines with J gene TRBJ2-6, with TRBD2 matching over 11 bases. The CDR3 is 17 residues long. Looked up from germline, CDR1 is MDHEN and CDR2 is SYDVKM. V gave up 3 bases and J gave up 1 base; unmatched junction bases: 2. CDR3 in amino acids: CASSFLAGGSGANVLTF. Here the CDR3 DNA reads TGTGCCAGCAGTTTTCTAGCGGGAGGTTCTGGGGCCAACGTCCTGACTTTC.

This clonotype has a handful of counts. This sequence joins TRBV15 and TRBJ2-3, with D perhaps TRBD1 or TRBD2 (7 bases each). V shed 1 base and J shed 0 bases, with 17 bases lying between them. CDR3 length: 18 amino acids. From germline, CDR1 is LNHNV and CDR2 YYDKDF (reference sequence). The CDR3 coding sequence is TGTGCCACCAGCAGAGGCAGGGGGAGCGGGACTAGCACAGATACGCAGTATTTT. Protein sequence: CATSRGRGSGTSTDTQYF.

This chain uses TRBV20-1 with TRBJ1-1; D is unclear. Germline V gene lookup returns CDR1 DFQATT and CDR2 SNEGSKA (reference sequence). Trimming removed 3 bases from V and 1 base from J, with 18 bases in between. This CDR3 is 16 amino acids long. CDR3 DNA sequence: TGCAGTGCTAGTGATGCAGCGCTGGTGTCGAACACTGAAGCTTTCTTT. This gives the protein CSASDAALVSNTEAFF.

The chain's CDR3 is CASLRGNTEAFF. The CDR3 DNA reads as TGTGCCAGCCTCAGGGGGAACACTGAAGCTTTCTTT. The chain couples TRBV6-5 to TRBJ1-1; D is perhaps TRBD1 (6 bases). Trimming shortened V by 8 bases and J by 1 base, and 8 bases separated the two germline ends. CDR1 MNHEY and CDR2 SVGAGI come from the germline V gene. This CDR3 is built from 12 residues.

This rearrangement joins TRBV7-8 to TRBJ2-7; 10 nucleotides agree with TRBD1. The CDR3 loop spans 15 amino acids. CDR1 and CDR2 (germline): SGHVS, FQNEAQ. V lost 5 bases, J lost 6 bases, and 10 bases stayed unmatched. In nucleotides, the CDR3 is TGTGCCAGCAGCAAAGCGGGACAGGGGAAGAGCGAGCAGTACTTC. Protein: CASSKAGQGKSEQYF.